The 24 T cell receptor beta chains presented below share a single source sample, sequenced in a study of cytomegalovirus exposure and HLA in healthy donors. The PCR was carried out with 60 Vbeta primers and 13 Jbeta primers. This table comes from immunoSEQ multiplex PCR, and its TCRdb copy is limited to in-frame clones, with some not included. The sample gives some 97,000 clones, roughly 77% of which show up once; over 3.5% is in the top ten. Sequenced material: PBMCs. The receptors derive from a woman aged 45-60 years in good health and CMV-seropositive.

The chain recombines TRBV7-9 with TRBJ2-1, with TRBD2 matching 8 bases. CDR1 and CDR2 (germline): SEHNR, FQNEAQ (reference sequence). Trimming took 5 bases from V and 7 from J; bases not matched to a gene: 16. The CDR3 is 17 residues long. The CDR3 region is CASSPKPTSGPRNEQFF. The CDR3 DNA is TGTGCCAGCAGCCCGAAGCCTACTAGCGGCCCTAGGAATGAGCAGTTCTTC.

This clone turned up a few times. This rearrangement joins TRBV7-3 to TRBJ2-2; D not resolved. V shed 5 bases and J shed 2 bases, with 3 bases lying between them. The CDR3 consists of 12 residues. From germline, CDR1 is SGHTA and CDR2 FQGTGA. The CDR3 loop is CASSHNTGELFF. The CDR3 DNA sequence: TGTGCCAGCAGCCATAACACCGGGGAGCTGTTTTTT.

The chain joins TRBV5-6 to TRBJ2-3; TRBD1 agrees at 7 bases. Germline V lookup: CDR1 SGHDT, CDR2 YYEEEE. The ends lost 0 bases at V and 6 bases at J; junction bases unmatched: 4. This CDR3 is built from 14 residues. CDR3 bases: TGTGCCAGCAGCTTGGGTAGGGGGCTGGATACGCAGTATTTT. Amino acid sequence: CASSLGRGLDTQYF.

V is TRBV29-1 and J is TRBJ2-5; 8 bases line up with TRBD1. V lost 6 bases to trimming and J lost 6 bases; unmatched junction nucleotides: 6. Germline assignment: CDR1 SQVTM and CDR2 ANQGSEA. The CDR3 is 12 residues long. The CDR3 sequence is CSVRTGKQTQYF. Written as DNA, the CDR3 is TGCAGCGTAAGGACAGGGAAGCAGACCCAGTACTTC.

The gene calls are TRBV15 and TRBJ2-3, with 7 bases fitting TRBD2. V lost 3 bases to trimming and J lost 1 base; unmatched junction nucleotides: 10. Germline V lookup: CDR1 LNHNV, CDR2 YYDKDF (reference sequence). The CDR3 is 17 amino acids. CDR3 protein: CATSSSLEGGRTDTQYF. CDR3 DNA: TGTGCCACCAGCAGTAGTCTGGAGGGAGGGCGCACAGATACGCAGTATTTT. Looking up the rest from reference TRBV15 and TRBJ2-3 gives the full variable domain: DAMVIQNPRYQVTQFGKPVTLSCSQTLNHNVMYWYQQKSSQAPKLLFHYYDKDFNNEADTPDNFQSRRPNTSFCFLDIRSPGLGDTAMYLCATSSSLEGGRTDTQYFGPGTRLTVL.

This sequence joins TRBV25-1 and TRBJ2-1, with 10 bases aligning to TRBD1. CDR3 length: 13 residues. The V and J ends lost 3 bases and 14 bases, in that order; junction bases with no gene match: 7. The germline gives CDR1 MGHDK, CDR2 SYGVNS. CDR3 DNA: TGTGCCAGCAGTGAGTCCGGGACAGGGGTAAAGTTCTTC. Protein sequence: CASSESGTGVKFF.

The CDR3: CASTREVIRGNTIYF. CDR3 sequence (DNA): TGTGCCAGCACCCGAGAGGTAATCCGTGGAAACACCATATATTTT. This chain connects TRBV7-6 to TRBJ1-3; D unresolved. This CDR3 region has 15 residues. Trimming shortened V by 7 bases and J by 3 bases, and 16 bases separated the two germline ends. CDR1 SGHVS and CDR2 FNYEAQ come from the germline V gene.

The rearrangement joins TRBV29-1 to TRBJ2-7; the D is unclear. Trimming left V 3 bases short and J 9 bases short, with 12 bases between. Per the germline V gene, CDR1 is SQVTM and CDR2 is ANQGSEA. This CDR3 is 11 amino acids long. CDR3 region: CSVEEYRWQYF. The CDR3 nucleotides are TGCAGCGTTGAGGAGTATAGATGGCAGTACTTC.

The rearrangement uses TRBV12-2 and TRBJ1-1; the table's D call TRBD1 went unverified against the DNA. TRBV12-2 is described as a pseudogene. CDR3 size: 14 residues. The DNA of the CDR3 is TGTGCAAGTCGCGCAGGGGGCGTCGGTACTGAAGCTTTCTTT. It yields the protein CASRAGGVGTEAFF.

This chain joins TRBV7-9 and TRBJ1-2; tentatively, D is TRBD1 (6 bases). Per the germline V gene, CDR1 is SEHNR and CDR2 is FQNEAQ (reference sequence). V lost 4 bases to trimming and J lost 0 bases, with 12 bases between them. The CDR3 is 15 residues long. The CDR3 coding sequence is TGTGCCAGCAGCTCAGGACAGAGTACTAACTATGGCTACACCTTC. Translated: CASSSGQSTNYGYTF.

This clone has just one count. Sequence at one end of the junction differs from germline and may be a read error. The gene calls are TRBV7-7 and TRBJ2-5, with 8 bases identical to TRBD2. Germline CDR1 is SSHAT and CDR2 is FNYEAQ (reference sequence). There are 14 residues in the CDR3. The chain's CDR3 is CASSLRGRPETQYF. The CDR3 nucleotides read TGTGCTAGCAGCCTTCGCGGGAGGCCGGAGACCCAGTACTTC. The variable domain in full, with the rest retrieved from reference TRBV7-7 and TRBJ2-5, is GAGVSQSPRYKVTKRGQDVTLRCDPISSHATLYWYQQALGQGPEFLTYFNYEAQPDKSGLPSDRFSAERPEGSISTLTIQRTEQRDSAMYRCASSLRGRPETQYFGPGTRLLVL.

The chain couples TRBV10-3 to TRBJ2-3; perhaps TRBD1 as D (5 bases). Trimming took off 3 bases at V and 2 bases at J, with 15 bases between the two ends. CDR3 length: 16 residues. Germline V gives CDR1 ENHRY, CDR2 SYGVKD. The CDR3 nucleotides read TGTGCCATCAGTGAAAGGGGCGGTTTTTCCACAGATACGCAGTATTTT. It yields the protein CAISERGGFSTDTQYF.

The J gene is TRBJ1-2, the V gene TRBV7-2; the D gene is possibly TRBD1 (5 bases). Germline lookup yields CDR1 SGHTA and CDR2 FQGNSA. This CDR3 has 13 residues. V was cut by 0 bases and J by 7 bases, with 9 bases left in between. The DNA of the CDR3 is TGTGCCAGCAGCTTAGCAGGAGGGGCTGGCTACACCTTC. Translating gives CASSLAGGAGYTF.

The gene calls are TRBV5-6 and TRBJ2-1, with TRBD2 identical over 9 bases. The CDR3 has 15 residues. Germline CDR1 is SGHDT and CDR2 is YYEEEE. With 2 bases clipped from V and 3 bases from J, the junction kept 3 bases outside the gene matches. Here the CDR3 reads CASSLLAGYYNEQFF. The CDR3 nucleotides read TGTGCCAGCAGCTTACTAGCGGGCTACTACAATGAGCAGTTCTTC.

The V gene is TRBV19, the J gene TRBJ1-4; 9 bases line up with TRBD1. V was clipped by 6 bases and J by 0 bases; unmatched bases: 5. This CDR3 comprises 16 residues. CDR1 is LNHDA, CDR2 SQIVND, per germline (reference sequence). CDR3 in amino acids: CASSTGGASTNEKLFF. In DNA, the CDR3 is TGTGCCAGTAGCACAGGGGGCGCCTCAACTAATGAAAAACTGTTTTTT.

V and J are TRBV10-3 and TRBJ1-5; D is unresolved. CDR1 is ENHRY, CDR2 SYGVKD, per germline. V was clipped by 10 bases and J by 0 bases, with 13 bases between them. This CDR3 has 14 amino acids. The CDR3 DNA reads TGTGCCAGCTCGCTAGAGGCTAGCAATCAGCCCCAGCATTTT. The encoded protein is CASSLEASNQPQHF.

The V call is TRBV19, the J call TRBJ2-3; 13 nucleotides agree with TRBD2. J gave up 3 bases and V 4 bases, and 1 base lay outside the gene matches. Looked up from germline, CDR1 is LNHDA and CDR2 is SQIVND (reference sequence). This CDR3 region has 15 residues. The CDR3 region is CASSTLAGGTDTQYF. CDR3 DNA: TGTGCCAGTAGTACACTAGCGGGGGGGACAGATACGCAGTATTTT.

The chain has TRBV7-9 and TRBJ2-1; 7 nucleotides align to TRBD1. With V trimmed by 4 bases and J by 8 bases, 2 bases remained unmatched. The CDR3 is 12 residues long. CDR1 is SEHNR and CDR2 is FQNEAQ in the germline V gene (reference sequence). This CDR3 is CASSSRGYEQFF. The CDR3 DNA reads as TGTGCCAGCAGCTCCAGGGGGTATGAGCAGTTCTTC.

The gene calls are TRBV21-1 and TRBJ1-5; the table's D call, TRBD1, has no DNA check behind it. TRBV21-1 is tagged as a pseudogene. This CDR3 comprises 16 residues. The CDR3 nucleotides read TGTGCCAGCTCCAGATGGTACAGGGTAAGCAATCAGCCCCAGCATTTT. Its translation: CASSRWYRVSNQPQHF.

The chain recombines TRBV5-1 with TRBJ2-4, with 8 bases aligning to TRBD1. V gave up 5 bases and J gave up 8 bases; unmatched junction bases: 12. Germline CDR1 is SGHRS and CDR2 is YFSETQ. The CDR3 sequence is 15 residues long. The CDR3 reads CASSRSGQGLDIQYF. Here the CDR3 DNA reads TGCGCCAGCAGTAGGTCCGGACAGGGTTTGGACATTCAGTACTTC.

In nucleotides, the CDR3 is TGTGCCAGTAGTATAGCCCACAGAAACTACGAGCAGTACTTC. Protein: CASSIAHRNYEQYF. The chain is built from TRBV19 and TRBJ2-7; no definite D call. This CDR3 contains 14 residues. Germline CDR1 and CDR2: LNHDA and SQIVND (reference sequence). Trimming stripped 1 base from V and 3 bases from J, with 10 bases between.

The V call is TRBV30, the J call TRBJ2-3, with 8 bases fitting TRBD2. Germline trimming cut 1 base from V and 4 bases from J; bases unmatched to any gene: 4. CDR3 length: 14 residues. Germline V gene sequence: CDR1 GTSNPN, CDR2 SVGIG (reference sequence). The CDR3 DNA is TGTGCCTGGAGTGCGGGGGGGCCTGCAGATACGCAGTATTTT. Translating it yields CAWSAGGPADTQYF.

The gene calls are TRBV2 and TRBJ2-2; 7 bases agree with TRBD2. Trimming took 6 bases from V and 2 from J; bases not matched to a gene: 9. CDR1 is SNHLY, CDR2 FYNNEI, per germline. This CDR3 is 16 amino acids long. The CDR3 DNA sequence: TGTGCCAGCAGGGGGGACGCGGGGGTAAACACCGGGGAGCTGTTTTTT. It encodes CASRGDAGVNTGELFF.

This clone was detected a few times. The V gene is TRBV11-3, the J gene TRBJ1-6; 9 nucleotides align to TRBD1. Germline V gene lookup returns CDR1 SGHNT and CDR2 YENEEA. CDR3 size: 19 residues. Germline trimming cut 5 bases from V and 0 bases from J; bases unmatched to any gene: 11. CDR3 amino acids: CASSPRDRAPSSYNSPLHF. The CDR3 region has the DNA TGTGCCAGCAGCCCCCGGGACAGGGCTCCCAGCTCCTATAATTCACCCCTCCACTTT. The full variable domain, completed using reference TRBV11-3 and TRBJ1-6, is EAGVVQSPRYKIIEKKQPVAFWCNPISGHNTLYWYLQNLGQGPELLIRYENEEAVDDSQLPKDRFSAERLKGVDSTLKIQPAELGDSAVYLCASSPRDRAPSSYNSPLHFGNGTRLTVT.